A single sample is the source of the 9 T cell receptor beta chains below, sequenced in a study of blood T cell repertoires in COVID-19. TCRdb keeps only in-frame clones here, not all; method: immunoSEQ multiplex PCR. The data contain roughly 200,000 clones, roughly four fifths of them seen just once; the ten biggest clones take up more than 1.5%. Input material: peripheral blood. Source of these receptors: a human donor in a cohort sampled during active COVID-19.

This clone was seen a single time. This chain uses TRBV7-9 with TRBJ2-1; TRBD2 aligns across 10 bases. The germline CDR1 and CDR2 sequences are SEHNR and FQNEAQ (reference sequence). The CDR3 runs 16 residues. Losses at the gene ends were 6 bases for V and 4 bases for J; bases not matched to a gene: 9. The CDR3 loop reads CASSSLAGVSYNEQFF. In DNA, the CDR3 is TGTGCCAGCAGTAGTCTAGCGGGAGTATCTTACAATGAGCAGTTCTTC.

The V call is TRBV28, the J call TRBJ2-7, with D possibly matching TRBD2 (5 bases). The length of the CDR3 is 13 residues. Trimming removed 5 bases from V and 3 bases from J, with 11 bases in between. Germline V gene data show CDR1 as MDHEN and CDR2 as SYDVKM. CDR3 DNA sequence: TGTGCCAGCAGTCCCCCAGAGGGCTACGAGCAGTACTTC. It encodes CASSPPEGYEQYF.

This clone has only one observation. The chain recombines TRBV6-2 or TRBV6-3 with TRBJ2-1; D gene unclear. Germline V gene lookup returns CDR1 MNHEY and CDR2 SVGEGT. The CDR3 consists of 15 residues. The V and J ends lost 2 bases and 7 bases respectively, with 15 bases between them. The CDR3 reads CASSYPDSPANEQFF. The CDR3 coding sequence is TGTGCCAGCAGTTACCCAGATTCCCCAGCGAATGAGCAGTTCTTC.

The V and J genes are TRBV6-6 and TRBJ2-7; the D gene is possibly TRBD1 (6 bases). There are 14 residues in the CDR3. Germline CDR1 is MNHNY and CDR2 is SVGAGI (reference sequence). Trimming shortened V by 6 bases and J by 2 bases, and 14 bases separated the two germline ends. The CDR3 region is CASRVGQRAYEQYF. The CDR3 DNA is TGTGCCAGCAGGGTAGGACAGAGAGCCTACGAGCAGTACTTC.

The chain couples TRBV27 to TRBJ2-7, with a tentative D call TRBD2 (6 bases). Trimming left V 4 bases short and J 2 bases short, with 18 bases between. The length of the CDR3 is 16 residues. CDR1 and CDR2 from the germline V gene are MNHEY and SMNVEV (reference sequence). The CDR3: CASSSSLSGSTYEQYF. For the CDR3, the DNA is TGTGCCAGCAGTTCCTCTTTGTCCGGGAGCACCTACGAGCAGTACTTC.

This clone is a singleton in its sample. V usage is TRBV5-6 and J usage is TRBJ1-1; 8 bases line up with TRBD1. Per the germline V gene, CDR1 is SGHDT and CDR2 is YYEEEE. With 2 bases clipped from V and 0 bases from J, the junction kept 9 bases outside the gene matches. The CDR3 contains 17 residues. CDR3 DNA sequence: TGTGCCAGCAGCTTATCAAAAGACAGGGGATTGAACACTGAAGCTTTCTTT. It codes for CASSLSKDRGLNTEAFF.

CDR3 DNA: TGTGCCAGCAGCCGCGGGACTAAGGCGTACGAGCAGTACTTC. Translating gives CASSRGTKAYEQYF. J is TRBJ2-7 and V is TRBV7-2, with 7 nucleotides matching TRBD2. After removal of 5 bases from V and 4 bases from J, the junction contained 8 bases not matched to a gene. This CDR3 is 14 amino acids long. Germline CDR1 SGHTA, CDR2 FQGNSA. The entire variable domain, with the rest obtained from reference TRBV7-2 and TRBJ2-7, is as follows: GAGVSQSPSNKVTEKGKDVELRCDPISGHTALYWYRQSLGQGLEFLIYFQGNSAPDKSGLPSDRFSAERTGGSVSTLTIQRTQQEDSAVYLCASSRGTKAYEQYFGPGTRLTVT.

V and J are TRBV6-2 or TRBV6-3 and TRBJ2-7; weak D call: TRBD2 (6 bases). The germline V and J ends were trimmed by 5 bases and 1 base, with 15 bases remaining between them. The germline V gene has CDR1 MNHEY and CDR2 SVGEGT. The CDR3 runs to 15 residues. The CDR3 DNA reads TGTGCCAGCAGTGACCCCCGGGACTGGTCCTACGAGCAGTACTTC. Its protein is CASSDPRDWSYEQYF.

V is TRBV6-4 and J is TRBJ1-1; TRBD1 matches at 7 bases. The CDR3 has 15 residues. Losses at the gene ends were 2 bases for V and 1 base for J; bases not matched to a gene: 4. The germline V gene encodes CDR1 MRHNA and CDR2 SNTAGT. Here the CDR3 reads CASSDPRTGNTEAFF. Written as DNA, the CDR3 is TGTGCCAGCAGTGACCCCAGGACAGGGAACACTGAAGCTTTCTTT.